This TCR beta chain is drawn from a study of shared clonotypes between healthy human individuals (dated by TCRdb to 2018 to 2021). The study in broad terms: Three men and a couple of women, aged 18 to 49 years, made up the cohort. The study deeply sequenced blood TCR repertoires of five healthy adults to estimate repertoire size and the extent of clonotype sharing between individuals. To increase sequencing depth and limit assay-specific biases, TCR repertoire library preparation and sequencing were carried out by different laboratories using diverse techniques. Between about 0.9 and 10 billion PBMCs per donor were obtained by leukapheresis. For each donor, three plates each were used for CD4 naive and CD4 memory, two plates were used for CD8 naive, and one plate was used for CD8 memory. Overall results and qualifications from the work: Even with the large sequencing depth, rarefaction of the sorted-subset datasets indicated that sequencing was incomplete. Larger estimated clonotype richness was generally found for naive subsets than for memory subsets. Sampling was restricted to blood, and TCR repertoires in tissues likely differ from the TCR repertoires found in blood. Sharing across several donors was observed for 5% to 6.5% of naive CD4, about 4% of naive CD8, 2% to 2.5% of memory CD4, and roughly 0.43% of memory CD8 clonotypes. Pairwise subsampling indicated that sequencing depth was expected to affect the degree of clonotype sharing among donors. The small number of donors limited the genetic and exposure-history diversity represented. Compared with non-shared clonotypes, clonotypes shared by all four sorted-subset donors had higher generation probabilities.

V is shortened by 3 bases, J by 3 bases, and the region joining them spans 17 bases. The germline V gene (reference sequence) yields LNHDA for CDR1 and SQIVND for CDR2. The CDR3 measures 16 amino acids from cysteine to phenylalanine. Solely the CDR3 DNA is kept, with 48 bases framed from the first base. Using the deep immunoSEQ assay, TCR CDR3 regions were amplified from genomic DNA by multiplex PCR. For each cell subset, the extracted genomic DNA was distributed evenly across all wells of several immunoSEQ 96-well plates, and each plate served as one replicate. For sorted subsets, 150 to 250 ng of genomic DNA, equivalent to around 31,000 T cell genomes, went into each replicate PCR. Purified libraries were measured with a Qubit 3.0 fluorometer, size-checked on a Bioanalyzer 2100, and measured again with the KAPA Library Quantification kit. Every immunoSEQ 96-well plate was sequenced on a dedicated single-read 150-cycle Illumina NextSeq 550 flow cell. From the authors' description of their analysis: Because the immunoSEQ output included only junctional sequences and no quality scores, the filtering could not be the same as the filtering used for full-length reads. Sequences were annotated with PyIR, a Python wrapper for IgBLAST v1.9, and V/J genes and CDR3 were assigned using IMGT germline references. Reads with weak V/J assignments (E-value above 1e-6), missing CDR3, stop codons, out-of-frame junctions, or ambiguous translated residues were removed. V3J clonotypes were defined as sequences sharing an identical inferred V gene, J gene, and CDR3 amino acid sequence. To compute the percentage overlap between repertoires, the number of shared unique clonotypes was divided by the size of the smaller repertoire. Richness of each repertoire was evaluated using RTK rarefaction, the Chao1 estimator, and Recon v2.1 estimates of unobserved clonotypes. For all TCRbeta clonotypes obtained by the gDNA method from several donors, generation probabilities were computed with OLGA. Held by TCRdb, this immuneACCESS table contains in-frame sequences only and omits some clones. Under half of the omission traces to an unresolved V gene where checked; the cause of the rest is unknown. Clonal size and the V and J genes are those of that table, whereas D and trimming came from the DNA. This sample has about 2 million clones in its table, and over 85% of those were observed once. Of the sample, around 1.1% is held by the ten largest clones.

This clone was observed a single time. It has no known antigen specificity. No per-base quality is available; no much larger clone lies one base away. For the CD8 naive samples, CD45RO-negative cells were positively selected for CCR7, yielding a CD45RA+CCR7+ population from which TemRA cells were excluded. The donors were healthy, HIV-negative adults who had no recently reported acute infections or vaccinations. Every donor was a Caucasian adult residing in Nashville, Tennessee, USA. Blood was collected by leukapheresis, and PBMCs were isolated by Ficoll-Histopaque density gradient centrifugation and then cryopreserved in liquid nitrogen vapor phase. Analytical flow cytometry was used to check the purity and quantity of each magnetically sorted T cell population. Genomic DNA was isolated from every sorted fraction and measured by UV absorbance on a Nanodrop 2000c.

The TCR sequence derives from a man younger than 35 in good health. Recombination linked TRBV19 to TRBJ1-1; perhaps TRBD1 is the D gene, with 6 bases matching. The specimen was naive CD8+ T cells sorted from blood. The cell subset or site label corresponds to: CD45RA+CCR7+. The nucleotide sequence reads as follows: TGTGCCAGTAGTATTGGGGGCGGCGTGGTCGACACTGAAGCTTTCTTT. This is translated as CASSIGGGVVDTEAFF.